This T cell receptor beta chain was captured by sequencing in a study of blood T cell repertoires in COVID-19. This table comes from immunoSEQ multiplex PCR, and its TCRdb copy is limited to in-frame clones, with some not included. The table includes about 380,000 clones, roughly 87% detected once. This CDR3 has 13 amino acids. V dropped 5 bases and J dropped 2 bases, with 8 bases sitting between them. Per the germline V gene, CDR1 is PRHDT and CDR2 is FYEKMQ (reference sequence). The gene calls are TRBV13 and TRBJ2-3, with no clear D. This sequence was found in a woman in her 30s who had recovered from COVID-19. The specimen was PBMCs or T cells enriched from blood (not recorded which). The CDR3 protein is CASSTYSTDTQYF. Written as DNA, the CDR3 is TGTGCCAGCAGCACTTATTCCACAGATACGCAGTATTTT.